Listed below are T cell receptor beta chains from one sample, sequenced in a study of OX40 agonist ivuxolimab in advanced cancers. Here immunoSEQ multiplex PCR was the method, and the copy in TCRdb shows in-frame clones only, minus some. The table records tens of thousands of clones, about four fifths of them present only once. The material was CD4+ or CD8+ T cells sorted from blood, obtained in a trial of the OX40 agonist ivuxolimab. Receptors were obtained from an adult with an advanced solid tumor such as melanoma, head and neck, liver or kidney cancer. Both conserved end residues are part of each CDR3. D genes are given only for firm matches. Part of the rows lack a size; the others show once, few, many or a class for expanded clones.

d_call: TRBD2
v_call: TRBV7-9
j_call: TRBJ2-7
clone_size: NA
cdr3_nt: TGTGCCAGCGCCCCTGGGGCCCAGCGGGGAGACCTCGTCCAGCAGTACTTC
cdr3_aa: CASAPGAQRGDLVQQYF

d_call: NA
v_call: TRBV19
j_call: TRBJ2-4
clone_size: NA
cdr3_nt: TGTGCCAGTAGTATTTACGGTTTAGCCAAAAACATTCAGTACTTC
cdr3_aa: CASSIYGLAKNIQYF

d_call: NA
v_call: TRBV19
j_call: TRBJ2-7
clone_size: NA
cdr3_nt: TGTGCCAGTAGTATCTCCGGGCAGGGGAGCTACGAGCAGTACTTC
cdr3_aa: CASSISGQGSYEQYF

d_call: NA
v_call: TRBV5-6
j_call: TRBJ2-1
clone_size: NA
cdr3_nt: TGTGCCAGCAGCTCGGGACCGGCTGGCGCTTACAATGAGCAGTTCTTC
cdr3_aa: CASSSGPAGAYNEQFF

d_call: TRBD2
v_call: TRBV9
j_call: TRBJ2-1
clone_size: NA
cdr3_nt: TGTGCCAGCAGCGTGGGACTAGCGGGGACCAATGAGCAGTTCTTC
cdr3_aa: CASSVGLAGTNEQFF

d_call: NA
v_call: TRBV6-5
j_call: TRBJ1-4
clone_size: NA
cdr3_nt: TGTGCCAGCAGTTACCTGAGGGGGACTAATGAAAAACTGTTTTTT
cdr3_aa: CASSYLRGTNEKLFF

d_call: TRBD1
v_call: TRBV19
j_call: TRBJ1-6
clone_size: NA
cdr3_nt: TGTGCCACCAACCAAAAGGCGGGACAGGGGGGAAATTCACCCCTCCACTTT
cdr3_aa: CATNQKAGQGGNSPLHF

d_call: NA
v_call: TRBV7-9
j_call: TRBJ1-2
clone_size: NA
cdr3_nt: TGTGCCAGCAGCTTAGAGGGCAGGGTTGGCTATGGCTACACCTTC
cdr3_aa: CASSLEGRVGYGYTF

d_call: NA
v_call: TRBV25-1
j_call: TRBJ2-7
clone_size: NA
cdr3_nt: TGTGCCAGCAGTGGGGGCTACGAGCAGTACTTC
cdr3_aa: CASSGGYEQYF

d_call: TRBD1
v_call: TRBV19
j_call: TRBJ1-4
clone_size: many
cdr3_nt: TGTGCCAGTAGCCCGTCGGGAGGGGGCAGTGAAAAACTGTTTTTT
cdr3_aa: CASSPSGGGSEKLFF

d_call: NA
v_call: TRBV7-2
j_call: TRBJ1-4
clone_size: NA
cdr3_nt: TGTGCCAGCAGCTTAGGGGGCGCCAATGAAAAACTGTTTTTT
cdr3_aa: CASSLGGANEKLFF

d_call: NA
v_call: TRBV30
j_call: TRBJ2-5
clone_size: NA
cdr3_nt: TGTGCCTGGAGTGTAACAAGGTTTCTAGCGACCAACCGAATCCAAGAGACCCAGTACTTC
cdr3_aa: CAWSVTRFLATNRIQETQYF

d_call: NA
v_call: TRBV28
j_call: TRBJ1-4
clone_size: NA
cdr3_nt: TGTGCCAGCAGAACCGACGACAGGAGGAATGAAAAACTGTTTTTT
cdr3_aa: CASRTDDRRNEKLFF

d_call: NA
v_call: TRBV9
j_call: TRBJ1-1
clone_size: NA
cdr3_nt: TGTGCCAGCAGCGTAGCTATTGGGAGCAGGGTGCCCAACACTGAAGCTTTCTTT
cdr3_aa: CASSVAIGSRVPNTEAFF

d_call: TRBD2
v_call: TRBV5-1
j_call: TRBJ2-1
clone_size: NA
cdr3_nt: TGCGCCAGCAGCGGCCTACTAGCGGGAGGGCCCAATGAGCAGTTCTTC
cdr3_aa: CASSGLLAGGPNEQFF

d_call: NA
v_call: TRBV4-2
j_call: TRBJ1-2
clone_size: NA
cdr3_nt: TGTGCCAGCGGGGGGACCTATGGCTACACCTTC
cdr3_aa: CASGGTYGYTF

d_call: TRBD1
v_call: TRBV4-3
j_call: TRBJ1-1
clone_size: NA
cdr3_nt: TGCGCCAGCGCCCCTCCACAGGGGGCTAACACTGAAGCTTTCTTT
cdr3_aa: CASAPPQGANTEAFF

d_call: NA
v_call: TRBV7-6
j_call: TRBJ1-3
clone_size: NA
cdr3_nt: TGTGCCAGCAGCTCCTACACTGGAAACACCATATATTTT
cdr3_aa: CASSSYTGNTIYF

d_call: TRBD1
v_call: TRBV5-4
j_call: TRBJ2-1
clone_size: NA
cdr3_nt: TGTGCCAGCAGGCAAACCGGGACAGGGGACAATGAGCAGTTCTTC
cdr3_aa: CASRQTGTGDNEQFF

d_call: NA
v_call: TRBV6-6
j_call: TRBJ1-4
clone_size: NA
cdr3_nt: TGTGCCAGCAGCCAGAGAAGGACGGCCAAAAAACTGTTTTTT
cdr3_aa: CASSQRRTAKKLFF

d_call: NA
v_call: TRBV10-2
j_call: TRBJ1-3
clone_size: NA
cdr3_nt: TGCGCCAGCAGTGCCCAGGGCGGAAACACCATATATTTT
cdr3_aa: CASSAQGGNTIYF

d_call: NA
v_call: TRBV29-1
j_call: TRBJ2-4
clone_size: NA
cdr3_nt: TGCAGCGTTGGGGACGCAGGGCCAAACATTCAGTACTTC
cdr3_aa: CSVGDAGPNIQYF

d_call: TRBD2
v_call: TRBV28
j_call: TRBJ2-7
clone_size: NA
cdr3_nt: TGTGCCAGCAGCTCCGGGACTAGCGGGAGATACGAGCAGTACTTC
cdr3_aa: CASSSGTSGRYEQYF

d_call: TRBD1
v_call: TRBV25-1
j_call: TRBJ1-2
clone_size: NA
cdr3_nt: TGTGCCAGCAGTGAGCCGGGACAGGGGTATGGCTACACCTTC
cdr3_aa: CASSEPGQGYGYTF

d_call: NA
v_call: TRBV7-2
j_call: TRBJ2-7
clone_size: NA
cdr3_nt: TGTGCCAGCAGCTTCACCAACCCCGGACCCGCCGGGCTCGAGCAGTACTTC
cdr3_aa: CASSFTNPGPAGLEQYF

d_call: TRBD2
v_call: TRBV10-1
j_call: TRBJ2-1
clone_size: NA
cdr3_nt: TGCGCCAGCAGTCCAGCCGGTAGCGGGGGATACAATGAGCAGTTCTTC
cdr3_aa: CASSPAGSGGYNEQFF

d_call: NA
v_call: TRBV11-2
j_call: TRBJ2-3
clone_size: NA
cdr3_nt: TGTGCCAGCAGCTTAGAATTTCTCATCCGCGGAGCAGATACGCAGTATTTT
cdr3_aa: CASSLEFLIRGADTQYF

d_call: NA
v_call: TRBV7-6
j_call: TRBJ2-5
clone_size: NA
cdr3_nt: TGTGCCAGCAGCTTAGGAGGTAGAGACGGAGAGACCCAGTACTTC
cdr3_aa: CASSLGGRDGETQYF

d_call: NA
v_call: TRBV19
j_call: TRBJ2-5
clone_size: NA
cdr3_nt: TGTGCCAGTAGTATTCAAGGCGGGGTAGAGACCCAGTACTTC
cdr3_aa: CASSIQGGVETQYF

d_call: NA
v_call: TRBV2
j_call: TRBJ2-6
clone_size: NA
cdr3_nt: TGTGCCAGCAGGCGCAGGGGCTACTCTGGGGCCAACGTCCTGACTTTC
cdr3_aa: CASRRRGYSGANVLTF

d_call: NA
v_call: TRBV2
j_call: TRBJ1-2
clone_size: few
cdr3_nt: TGTGCCAGCAGTCTAGCAAACTATGGCTACACCTTC
cdr3_aa: CASSLANYGYTF

d_call: TRBD2
v_call: TRBV27
j_call: TRBJ2-2
clone_size: few
cdr3_nt: TGTGCCAGCGGGCGGACTAGTGGGAGTCCCGGGGAGCTGTTTTTT
cdr3_aa: CASGRTSGSPGELFF

d_call: TRBD1
v_call: TRBV28
j_call: TRBJ2-5
clone_size: NA
cdr3_nt: TGTGCCAGCAGTGGACAGGGGGCCCGCCAAGAGACCCAGTACTTC
cdr3_aa: CASSGQGARQETQYF

d_call: NA
v_call: TRBV7-8
j_call: TRBJ2-5
clone_size: NA
cdr3_nt: TGTGCCAGCAGCCCAGGGGTGGCAGGGCCGTGGGAGACCCAGTACTTC
cdr3_aa: CASSPGVAGPWETQYF

d_call: NA
v_call: TRBV28
j_call: TRBJ1-3
clone_size: NA
cdr3_nt: TGTGCCAGCAGTCCCCTAGTAAATTGGCAGCCCTCCCGAAACACCATATATTTT
cdr3_aa: CASSPLVNWQPSRNTIYF

d_call: NA
v_call: TRBV27
j_call: TRBJ1-4
clone_size: NA
cdr3_nt: TGTGCCAGCAGTCCCCTGGGACCGCTTAATGAAAAACTGTTTTTT
cdr3_aa: CASSPLGPLNEKLFF

d_call: NA
v_call: TRBV5-6
j_call: TRBJ1-5
clone_size: NA
cdr3_nt: TGTGCCAGCAGCTCTTACAGGGAGAACTATCAGCCCCAGCATTTT
cdr3_aa: CASSSYRENYQPQHF